The 29 T cell receptor beta chains given below trace back to one sample, sequenced in a study of CD4 T cells in relation to SARS-CoV-2 and coronaviruses. Profiling relied on immunoSEQ multiplex PCR, and the TCRdb table lists in-frame clones only, not all of them. The data hold fewer than 35,000 clones, with around 80% observed a single time. These TCRs are of unknown antigen specificity. The specimen sequenced was memory CD4+ T cells from PBMCs, cultured in vitro. These receptor sequences come from an adult with COVID-19.

V usage is TRBV19 and J usage is TRBJ2-7; TRBD1 matches at 7 bases. Germline V gives CDR1 LNHDA, CDR2 SQIVND (reference sequence). This CDR3 comprises 16 residues. Trimming removed 5 bases from V and 3 bases from J; junction bases left unmatched: 13. This CDR3 is CASSPPGQSAHYEQYF. As DNA, the CDR3 is TGTGCCAGTAGTCCCCCGGGACAGTCAGCACACTACGAGCAGTACTTC.

The chain joins TRBV5-1 to TRBJ2-2; D is unclear. The V and J ends lost 0 bases and 2 bases respectively, with 8 bases between them. The germline CDR1 and CDR2 sequences are SGHRS and YFSETQ. The CDR3 is 15 residues long. The CDR3 spells CASSLDSPNTGELFF. CDR3 sequence (DNA): TGCGCCAGCAGCTTGGACTCCCCTAACACCGGGGAGCTGTTTTTT.

This clone came up a few times. V and J are TRBV10-2 and TRBJ1-2; D ambiguous. Germline CDR1 and CDR2: WSHSY and SAAADI. Trimming cost V 4 bases and J 4 bases, with 10 bases left between them. The CDR3 runs to 13 residues. CDR3 in DNA: TGCGCCAGCAGTGCCGGGGTGTCCTATGGCTACACCTTC. This codes for CASSAGVSYGYTF.

This clone was recorded once. The V call is TRBV14, the J call TRBJ2-5, with 7 bases fitting TRBD2. The V and J ends lost 1 base and 5 bases, in that order; junction bases with no gene match: 7. Per germline, CDR1 SGHDN and CDR2 FVKESK. The CDR3 has 15 residues. CDR3 region: CASSQAGGSVETQYF. CDR3 coding DNA: TGTGCCAGCAGCCAAGCGGGCGGGAGCGTGGAGACCCAGTACTTC.

V and J are TRBV5-8 and TRBJ2-3; 8 bases fit TRBD1. Trimming at V came to 1 base and at J to 5 bases, leaving 3 bases not matched to a gene. CDR3 length equals 14 residues. Per the germline V gene, CDR1 is SGHTS and CDR2 is YDEGEE. CDR3 sequence (DNA): TGTGCCAGCAGCTTGCAGGGGGCAAAAGATACGCAGTATTTT. Protein sequence: CASSLQGAKDTQYF.

CDR3 loop: CASSPSGIWGYTF. As DNA, the CDR3 is TGTGCCAGCAGCCCGAGTGGGATTTGGGGCTACACCTTC. The rearrangement joins TRBV25-1 to TRBJ1-2; D is uncertain. V shed 6 bases and J shed 8 bases, with 16 bases lying between them. CDR1 is MGHDK, CDR2 SYGVNS, per germline. This CDR3 has 13 residues.

This chain links TRBV6-6 with TRBJ1-5; 9 bases are shared with TRBD1. The CDR3 contains 15 residues. J was trimmed by 3 bases and V by 6 bases; bases with no gene match: 6. Per the germline V gene, CDR1 is MNHNY and CDR2 is SVGAGI (reference sequence). This CDR3 reads CASRPGQGYNQPQHF. The CDR3 DNA is TGTGCCAGCAGACCGGGACAGGGCTACAATCAGCCCCAGCATTTT.

The genes are TRBV5-8 and TRBJ1-1, with 7 bases matching TRBD1. CDR3 length: 13 amino acids. The germline V gene has CDR1 SGHTS and CDR2 YDEGEE. The trim removed 5 bases at V and 4 bases at J, leaving 5 bases unmatched. The CDR3, as DNA: TGTGCCAGCAGACCCAGGGGGATCACTGAAGCTTTCTTT. Translating it yields CASRPRGITEAFF.

The genes are TRBV29-1 and TRBJ2-4; D is undetermined. V gave up 7 bases and J gave up 0 bases, with 10 bases separating them. Germline CDR1 and CDR2: SQVTM and ANQGSEA. The CDR3 loop spans 13 amino acids. The CDR3 protein is CSGLILAKNIQYF. The CDR3 coding sequence is TGCAGCGGCTTAATCCTAGCCAAAAACATTCAGTACTTC.

The chain links TRBV7-2 to TRBJ1-3; D unclear. Germline loops: CDR1 SGHTA, CDR2 FQGNSA. The CDR3 sequence is 17 residues long. The V and J ends lost 1 base and 0 bases respectively, with 13 bases between them. This CDR3 reads CASSLVTPGYSGNTIYF. CDR3 DNA sequence: TGTGCCAGCAGCTTAGTAACACCCGGATACTCTGGAAACACCATATATTTT.

The chain recombines TRBV5-4 with TRBJ2-3; D not certain. V was clipped by 1 base and J by 4 bases, with 7 bases between them. This CDR3 is built from 13 residues. Germline CDR1 SGHNT, CDR2 YYREEE (reference sequence). Written as DNA, the CDR3 is TGTGCCAGCAGCTTGCCTAGTGCAGATACGCAGTATTTT. It is translated as CASSLPSADTQYF.

The CDR3 region has the DNA TGTGCCAGTTTCCCCCATCCCGGGAGGCAGCGCAATCAGCCCCAGCATTTT. Translation gives CASFPHPGRQRNQPQHF. The rearrangement links TRBV28 to TRBJ1-5; D unresolved. Looked up from germline, CDR1 is MDHEN and CDR2 is SYDVKM. Trimming took off 9 bases at V and 2 bases at J, with 23 bases between the two ends. This CDR3 is built from 17 residues.

The chain joins TRBV4-2 to TRBJ2-1; 9 bases fit TRBD2. CDR3 size: 16 residues. Trimming cost V 0 bases and J 9 bases; bases outside gene matches: 9. CDR1 is LGHNA, CDR2 YNFKEQ, per germline. The CDR3 protein is CASSQEHRTSVREQFF. The CDR3 coding sequence is TGTGCCAGCAGCCAAGAACATCGGACTAGCGTCCGTGAGCAGTTCTTC.

The chain uses TRBV19 and TRBJ2-4, with D possibly being TRBD2 (6 bases). The V and J ends lost 3 bases and 6 bases respectively, with 15 bases between them. CDR1 LNHDA and CDR2 SQIVND come from the germline V gene (reference sequence). The length of the CDR3 is 15 residues. In DNA form, the CDR3 reads TGTGCCAGTAGTATGTCAAGGGGAGGTATAAACATTCAGTACTTC. Amino acids: CASSMSRGGINIQYF.

V is TRBV23-1 and J is TRBJ2-7; possibly TRBD1 for D (6 bases). TRBV23-1 is identified as an open reading frame with a role that is uncertain. The V end was cut by 5 bases, the J end by 3 bases, with 8 bases between. The CDR3 runs 12 residues. The CDR3 is CASSTGSYEQYF. The DNA of the CDR3 is TGCGCCAGCAGTACAGGGAGCTACGAGCAGTACTTC.

This chain connects TRBV3-1 (or the pseudogene TRBV3-2) to TRBJ2-1, with D tentatively TRBD2 (6 bases). There are 11 residues in the CDR3. CDR1 is LGHDT and CDR2 is YNNKEL in the germline V gene (reference sequence). Between the trimmed V and J ends, which lost 6 bases and 14 bases, there was a span of 14 bases. CDR3 loop: CASSHGLSKFF. The CDR3 region has the DNA TGTGCCAGCAGTCATGGACTAAGTAAGTTCTTC.

J is TRBJ2-1 and V is TRBV15; 8 bases line up with TRBD2. The ends lost 0 bases at V and 10 bases at J; junction bases unmatched: 11. The CDR3 totals 16 residues. Germline-derived CDR1 and CDR2 are LNHNV and YYDKDF (reference sequence). The chain's CDR3 is CATSRDRTSGRGEQFF. CDR3 coding DNA: TGTGCCACCAGCAGAGATCGAACTAGCGGAAGGGGGGAGCAGTTCTTC.

The CDR3 DNA follows: TGCGCCAGCAGCCAATCTACAGTTCAGCCCCAGCATTTT. It encodes CASSQSTVQPQHF. The chain employs TRBV4-3 and TRBJ1-5, with no clear D. V was cut by 2 bases and J by 6 bases, with 8 bases left in between. Per the germline V gene, CDR1 is LGHNA and CDR2 is YSLEER. This CDR3 spans 13 amino acids.

V is TRBV14 and J is TRBJ2-1; 14 positions agree with TRBD2. The V gene end was trimmed by 5 bases and the J gene end by 7 bases; junction bases not matched to a gene: 16. The CDR3 runs to 19 residues. Germline loops: CDR1 SGHDN, CDR2 FVKESK. The CDR3 DNA reads TGTGCCAGCAGCAACCTTCCGGGACTAGCGGGAGTCAGGAGAAATGAGCAGTTCTTC. Translating it yields CASSNLPGLAGVRRNEQFF.

In its sample, this clone was seen once. This sequence joins TRBV4-1 and TRBJ2-3; TRBD2 is a possible D gene (6 bases). The CDR3 contains 13 residues. Germline CDR1 MGHRA, CDR2 YSYEKL. Trimming stripped 1 base from V and 11 bases from J, with 13 bases between. CDR3 DNA sequence: TGCGCCAGCAGCCAAGGACCGGGACTTGGGCAGTATTTT. Protein: CASSQGPGLGQYF.

This sequence joins TRBV18 and TRBJ1-1, with 7 positions matching TRBD1. V gave up 5 bases and J gave up 11 bases; unmatched junction bases: 11. The CDR3 extends over 13 amino acids. CDR1 is KGHSH, CDR2 LQKENI, per germline. The DNA for the CDR3 is TGTGCCAGCTCAAAGGGGGCAGGCCGGGATGCTTTCTTT. Its protein product is CASSKGAGRDAFF.

The gene calls are TRBV30 and TRBJ1-2; D uncertain. The germline V gene has CDR1 GTSNPN and CDR2 SVGIG (reference sequence). The CDR3 extends over 10 amino acids. The ends were cut back, 6 bases at V and 5 bases at J, with 7 bases in the middle. CDR3 in amino acids: CACRTYGYTF. In DNA, the CDR3 is TGTGCCTGCCGGACTTATGGCTACACCTTC. Full variable domain (missing parts from reference TRBV30 and TRBJ1-2): SQTIHQWPATLVQPVGSPLSLECTVEGTSNPNLYWYRQAAGRGLQLLFYSVGIGQISSEVPQNLSASRPQDRQFILSSKKLLLSDSGFYLCACRTYGYTFGSGTRLTVV.

This CDR3 reads CASSEYSPLAGELFF. DNA of the CDR3: TGTGCCAGCAGTGAATATAGTCCCCTAGCCGGGGAGCTGTTTTTT. The chain uses TRBV2 and TRBJ2-2, with D unresolved. The CDR3 runs 15 residues. V was pared by 2 bases and J by 6 bases, with 13 bases between. Germline V gene lookup returns CDR1 SNHLY and CDR2 FYNNEI.

The genes are TRBV27 and TRBJ2-3; 9 bases fit TRBD1. The CDR3 has 14 residues. Per germline, CDR1 MNHEY and CDR2 SMNVEV (reference sequence). The trim removed 6 bases at V and 4 bases at J, leaving 5 bases unmatched. For the CDR3, the DNA is TGTGCCAGCAGACGGGACAGGGTACCAGATACGCAGTATTTT. Translated: CASRRDRVPDTQYF.

The gene calls are TRBV10-1 and TRBJ2-3; 7 bases map to TRBD2. The CDR3 runs 15 residues. Germline-derived CDR1 and CDR2 are WNHNN and SYGVQD (reference sequence). After removal of 4 bases from V and 4 bases from J, the junction contained 8 bases not matched to a gene. The DNA for the CDR3 is TGCGCCAGCAGTGTTTTGGCTAGCGGCCCAGATACGCAGTATTTT. Its translation: CASSVLASGPDTQYF.

This clone showed up just a few times. The V and J genes are TRBV7-3 and TRBJ2-2; a weak D match, TRBD2 (5 bases). Germline CDR1 and CDR2: SGHTA and FQGTGA. Trimming cost V 5 bases and J 1 base, with 14 bases left between them. The CDR3 runs 16 residues. CDR3 DNA: TGTGCCAGCAGCCTAGCAGTTGGAGTGAACACCGGGGAGCTGTTTTTT. This codes for CASSLAVGVNTGELFF.

The chain combines TRBV6-5 with TRBJ2-3; 7 bases align to TRBD1. There are 14 residues in the CDR3. CDR1 MNHEY and CDR2 SVGAGI come from the germline V gene. Trimming took 4 bases from V and 6 from J; bases not matched to a gene: 7. The CDR3 spells CASSLRDSADTQYF. The DNA for the CDR3 is TGTGCCAGCAGTTTACGGGACAGCGCGGATACGCAGTATTTT.

The chain links TRBV5-4 to TRBJ2-3; D may be TRBD2 (6 bases). The CDR3 length is 15 residues. In germline, CDR1 is SGHNT, CDR2 YYREEE (reference sequence). Between the trimmed V and J ends, which lost 6 bases and 4 bases, there was a span of 18 bases. The chain's CDR3 is CASTPGRGRADTQYF. CDR3 in DNA: TGTGCCAGCACACCAGGGCGGGGTAGGGCAGATACGCAGTATTTT.

This chain uses TRBV19 with TRBJ2-3; D gene uncertain. The CDR3 extends over 14 amino acids. CDR1 and CDR2 from the germline V gene are LNHDA and SQIVND (reference sequence). Trimming took 5 bases from V and 0 from J, leaving 9 bases between them. CDR3 coding DNA: TGTGCCAGTAGTCCCTCCGTTAGCACAGATACGCAGTATTTT. Its protein product is CASSPSVSTDTQYF.